These 26 T cell receptor beta chains were sequenced from one sample in a study of T-cell reconstitution after alpha-beta-depleted transplantation in children. The TCRbeta library incorporated unique molecular identifiers. From the PCR reads, TCRdb called clonotypes with MiXCR, one entry per CDR3 protein. The sample contains fewer than 350,000 distinct CDR3 sequences, around 7.3% of which appear only once. Broader study findings: Most T-cell counts and diversity one year after the transplant came from T cells that were newly produced.

These TCRs' antigens remain unknown. This material consisted of peripheral blood, taken 360 days after TCRalphabeta/CD19-depleted stem cell transplant. Every receptor here comes from a female patient between 2 and 15 years old who had a stem cell transplant for Fanconi anemia, so the T cells may come from the graft donor.

In its sample, this clonotype was seen a few times. The chain recombines TRBV20-1 with TRBJ2-7; D call uncertain. V gave up 1 base and J gave up 2 bases, with 12 bases separating them. Germline CDR1 reads DFQATT; CDR2 reads SNEGSKA (reference sequence). This CDR3 contains 14 residues. The CDR3 sequence: CSARVTTYPYEQYF. In nucleotides, the CDR3 is TGCAGTGCTAGAGTAACTACCTACCCCTACGAGCAGTACTTC.

The J gene is TRBJ2-7, the V gene TRBV2; D might be TRBD1 (5 bases). Trimming cost V 8 bases and J 1 base, with 15 bases left between them. CDR3 length equals 14 residues. Germline V CDR1 and CDR2: SNHLY, FYNNEI. CDR3 amino acids: CASFTGFHSYEQYF. DNA of the CDR3: TGTGCCAGCTTCACAGGTTTTCATTCCTACGAGCAGTACTTC.

This clonotype was seen repeatedly, ten times or more. The chain recombines TRBV20-1 with TRBJ2-4, with D perhaps matching TRBD2 (5 bases). The CDR3 has 15 residues. Germline CDR1 and CDR2: DFQATT and SNEGSKA (reference sequence). Trimming removed 0 bases from V and 1 base from J, with 10 bases in between. For the CDR3, the DNA is TGCAGTGCTAGAGATTCGGGAAGGGCCAAAAACATTCAGTACTTC. This translates into CSARDSGRAKNIQYF.

In its sample, this clonotype was seen many times. The J gene is TRBJ2-3, the V gene TRBV7-2, with D uncertain. This CDR3 region has 12 residues. Trimming left V 5 bases short and J 6 bases short, with 9 bases between. Per germline, CDR1 SGHTA and CDR2 FQGNSA. Here the CDR3 DNA reads TGTGCCAGCAGCACCACTTGGGATACGCAGTATTTT. It specifies CASSTTWDTQYF.

This clonotype was recorded a few times. The J gene is TRBJ1-3, the V gene TRBV12-3 or TRBV12-4, with TRBD1 identical over 7 bases. J gave up 0 bases and V 5 bases, and 4 bases lay outside the gene matches. The CDR3 spans 15 residues. The CDR3 is CASSGQGGSGNTIYF. CDR3 nucleotides: TGTGCCAGCAGTGGGCAGGGGGGCTCTGGAAACACCATATATTTT.

In its sample, this clonotype was seen a few times. V usage is TRBV23-1 and J usage is TRBJ2-2, with TRBD1 identical over 7 bases. TRBV23-1 is an ORF; its function is uncertain. This CDR3 region has 17 residues. With V trimmed by 5 bases and J by 1 base, 10 bases remained unmatched. CDR3 nucleotide sequence: TGCGCCAGCAGTATTTGGGACAGCTTCGTGAACACCGGGGAGCTGTTTTTT. Protein: CASSIWDSFVNTGELFF.

In its sample, this clonotype was seen a few times. The chain combines TRBV11-2 with TRBJ2-1, with D perhaps TRBD2 (5 bases). Trimming took 6 bases from V and 4 from J, leaving 13 bases between them. Per germline, CDR1 SGHAT and CDR2 FQNNGV. The CDR3 consists of 14 residues. For the CDR3, the DNA is TGTGCCAGCAGAACCTTGTCGGGGTACAATGAGCAGTTCTTC. This codes for CASRTLSGYNEQFF.

The CDR3 reads CASSLELSNEQFF. In DNA, the CDR3 is TGTGCCAGCAGCTTAGAACTTAGCAATGAGCAGTTCTTC. J is TRBJ2-1 and V is TRBV7-6; D is uncertain. V dropped 1 base and J dropped 6 bases, with 7 bases sitting between them. The V gene's germline CDR1 is SGHVS and CDR2 FNYEAQ. The CDR3 is 13 residues long.

This clonotype was picked up many times. The chain links TRBV29-1 to TRBJ1-2, with a possible D match to TRBD1 (5 bases). CDR1 is SQVTM and CDR2 is ANQGSEA in the germline V gene. Trimming removed 7 bases from V and 3 bases from J, with 15 bases in between. The CDR3 is 13 residues long. CDR3 region: CSAAQGADYGYTF. DNA of the CDR3: TGCAGCGCCGCCCAGGGAGCCGACTATGGCTACACCTTC.

The sample holds one count of this clonotype. This chain uses TRBV6-1 with TRBJ2-3; 7 bases match TRBD1. CDR1 MNHNS and CDR2 SASEGT come from the germline V gene. The CDR3 covers 18 residues. The J segment lost 6 bases and the V segment lost 4 bases, leaving 19 bases of the junction unmatched. Here the CDR3 DNA reads TGTGCCAGCAGTGGCCCACCCGACAGGGCCCCCATCTTGGATACGCAGTATTTT. Its translation: CASSGPPDRAPILDTQYF.

V is TRBV28 and J is TRBJ1-5; maybe TRBD1 (6 bases). CDR1 MDHEN and CDR2 SYDVKM come from the germline V gene. CDR3 length: 17 amino acids. The germline V and J ends were trimmed by 5 bases and 1 base, with 18 bases remaining between them. In DNA form, the CDR3 reads TGTGCCAGCAGTGAGGACAGCAAGGAGGTCAGCAATCAGCCCCAGCATTTT. This codes for CASSEDSKEVSNQPQHF.

The V call is TRBV3-1, the J call TRBJ1-3, with D unclear. V lost 4 bases and J lost 4, with 11 bases in between. The CDR3 is 14 amino acids. CDR1 and CDR2 from the germline V gene are LGHDT and YNNKEL (reference sequence). CDR3 nucleotide sequence: TGTGCCAGCAGCCCGATTGACGGAGGAAACACCATATATTTT. Translated, it gives CASSPIDGGNTIYF.

The sample holds many counts of this clonotype. The V call is TRBV27, the J call TRBJ2-2; the D gene is possibly TRBD2 (6 bases). The V gene lost 3 bases and the J gene lost 11 bases, with 10 bases spanning the gap. This CDR3 region has 12 residues. Germline V gene data show CDR1 as MNHEY and CDR2 as SMNVEV (reference sequence). DNA of the CDR3: TGTGCCAGCAGTTTCCCGGGGGAAGAGCTGTTTTTT. It yields the protein CASSFPGEELFF.

There are a few counts of this clonotype. This chain's CDR3 is CAWSVAGNQPQHF. The CDR3 coding sequence is TGTGCCTGGAGTGTAGCAGGAAATCAGCCCCAGCATTTT. The chain carries TRBV30 and TRBJ1-5; no clear D. Per the germline V gene, CDR1 is GTSNPN and CDR2 is SVGIG (reference sequence). The CDR3 consists of 13 residues. With 0 bases removed from V and 4 bases from J, the gap between germline ends came to 7 bases. Supplemented by reference TRBV30 and TRBJ1-5, the full variable domain reads SQTIHQWPATLVQPVGSPLSLECTVEGTSNPNLYWYRQAAGRGLQLLFYSVGIGQISSEVPQNLSASRPQDRQFILSSKKLLLSDSGFYLCAWSVAGNQPQHFGDGTRLSIL.

This clonotype was counted between two and nine times. The rearrangement joins TRBV9 to TRBJ1-2, with 7 bases fitting TRBD1. V was clipped by 0 bases and J by 2 bases; unmatched bases: 7. Germline-derived CDR1 and CDR2 are SGDLS and YYNGEE. There are 16 residues in the CDR3. CDR3 coding DNA: TGTGCCAGCAGCGTAGGACAGGGTCTAATGAACTATGGCTACACCTTC. It encodes CASSVGQGLMNYGYTF.

Here the CDR3 reads CATSEESRGLAAFF. In DNA form, the CDR3 reads TGTGCCACCAGCGAAGAGAGTAGGGGGCTAGCAGCTTTCTTT. V and J are TRBV15 and TRBJ1-1, with 7 bases matching TRBD1. V trimming: 5 bases; J trimming: 10 bases; junction bases outside the gene matches: 13. The CDR3 has 14 amino acids. Germline V gives CDR1 LNHNV, CDR2 YYDKDF (reference sequence).

This clonotype has just a few counts. The genes are TRBV11-2 and TRBJ2-7, with a tentative D call TRBD1 (6 bases). Germline loops: CDR1 SGHAT, CDR2 FQNNGV. The CDR3 spans 13 residues. V lost 4 bases and J 7 bases, leaving 14 bases between the germline ends. CDR3 nucleotide sequence: TGTGCCAGCAGCTCGAGGGGGTCAGGGGAGCAGTACGTC. Its translation: CASSSRGSGEQYV.

There are many counts of this clonotype. The chain uses TRBV4-2 and TRBJ2-1; 8 nucleotides align to TRBD2. Per germline, CDR1 LGHNA and CDR2 YNFKEQ. With 3 bases clipped from V and 4 bases from J, the junction kept 5 bases outside the gene matches. The CDR3 totals 15 residues. The chain's CDR3 is CASSHGGASYNEQFF. The CDR3 coding sequence is TGTGCCAGCAGCCACGGGGGGGCCTCGTACAATGAGCAGTTCTTC.

The sample holds many counts of this clonotype. The genes are TRBV7-2 and TRBJ2-7; D unresolved. Trimming took 2 bases from V and 4 from J, leaving 6 bases between them. From germline, CDR1 is SGHTA and CDR2 FQGNSA. The CDR3 spans 12 residues. The CDR3 reads CASSLQQYEQYF. The CDR3 DNA reads TGTGCCAGCAGCTTACAACAGTACGAGCAGTACTTC.

This clonotype was detected many times. The rearrangement uses TRBV15 and TRBJ1-1; tentative D call: TRBD1 (6 bases). The V gene's germline CDR1 is LNHNV and CDR2 YYDKDF (reference sequence). The CDR3 runs to 16 residues. Trimming stripped 0 bases from V and 1 base from J, with 12 bases between. CDR3 DNA: TGTGCCACCAGCAGAGATCCACAGGGACAGAACACTGAAGCTTTCTTT. It is translated as CATSRDPQGQNTEAFF.

J is TRBJ2-4 and V is TRBV6-2 or TRBV6-3; D is ambiguous. Germline CDR1 and CDR2: MNHEY and SVGEGT. V was trimmed by 5 bases and J by 1 base, leaving 18 bases between them. This CDR3 region has 17 residues. The CDR3 sequence is CASSTPAMRLAKNIQYF. For the CDR3, the DNA is TGTGCCAGCAGTACACCAGCGATGAGGCTGGCCAAAAACATTCAGTACTTC.

This clonotype appeared a few times. V usage is TRBV6-2 or TRBV6-3 and J usage is TRBJ2-3; no clear D. The CDR3 has 14 residues. CDR1 is MNHEY, CDR2 SVGEGT, per germline. The germline V and J ends were trimmed by 6 bases and 2 bases, with 12 bases remaining between them. CDR3 region: CASRSSYFTDTQYF. CDR3 in DNA: TGTGCCAGCAGATCGTCCTACTTCACAGATACGCAGTATTTT.

This clonotype appeared many times. The rearrangement links TRBV12-3 or TRBV12-4 to TRBJ2-1; D gene ambiguous. Trimming stripped 3 bases from V and 2 bases from J, with 8 bases between. This CDR3 is 14 amino acids long. DNA for the CDR3: TGTGCCAGCAGTTTTAGGAACACCTACAATGAGCAGTTCTTC. Amino acid sequence: CASSFRNTYNEQFF.

V usage is TRBV2 and J usage is TRBJ2-7, with TRBD2 matching 8 bases. This CDR3 comprises 15 residues. With V trimmed by 7 bases and J by 4 bases, 12 bases remained unmatched. Per germline, CDR1 SNHLY and CDR2 FYNNEI. CDR3 nucleotide sequence: TGTGCCAGCATGAAGGGCGTGACTAGCGCTTACGAGCAGTACTTC. It translates to CASMKGVTSAYEQYF.

The gene calls are TRBV4-2 and TRBJ1-3, with D possibly TRBD1 on 5 matching bases. Trimming removed 1 base at V and 4 bases at J, with 11 bases between. Germline V gives CDR1 LGHNA, CDR2 YNFKEQ. This CDR3 has 15 amino acids. The CDR3 here is CASSQAGGKGNTIYF. The CDR3 nucleotides read TGTGCCAGCAGCCAAGCTGGGGGGAAAGGAAACACCATATATTTT.

This clonotype occurred a few times. J is TRBJ1-2 and V is TRBV7-8, with 7 bases matching TRBD1. The CDR3 covers 15 residues. CDR1 is SGHVS, CDR2 FQNEAQ, per germline. V lost 7 bases, J lost 1 base, and 9 bases stayed unmatched. CDR3 region: CASTSGGQLNYGYTF. CDR3 coding DNA: TGTGCCAGCACCTCAGGGGGACAGCTTAACTATGGCTACACCTTC. The full variable domain, completed using reference TRBV7-8 and TRBJ1-2, is GAGVSQSPRYKVAKRGQDVALRCDPISGHVSLFWYQQALGQGPEFLTYFQNEAQLDKSGLPSDRFFAERPEGSVSTLKIQRTQQEDSAVYLCASTSGGQLNYGYTFGSGTRLTVV.